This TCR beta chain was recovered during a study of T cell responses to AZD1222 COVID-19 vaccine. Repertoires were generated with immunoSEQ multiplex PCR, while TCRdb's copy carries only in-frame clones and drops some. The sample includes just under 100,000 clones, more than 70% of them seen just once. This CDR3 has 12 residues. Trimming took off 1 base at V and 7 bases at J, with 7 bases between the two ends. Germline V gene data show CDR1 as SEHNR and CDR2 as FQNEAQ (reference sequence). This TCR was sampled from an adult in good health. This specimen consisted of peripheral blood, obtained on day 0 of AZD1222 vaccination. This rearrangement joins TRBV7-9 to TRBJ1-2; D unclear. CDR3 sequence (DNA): TGTGCCAGCAGCTTAGGACCAGCTGGCTACACCTTC. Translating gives CASSLGPAGYTF.